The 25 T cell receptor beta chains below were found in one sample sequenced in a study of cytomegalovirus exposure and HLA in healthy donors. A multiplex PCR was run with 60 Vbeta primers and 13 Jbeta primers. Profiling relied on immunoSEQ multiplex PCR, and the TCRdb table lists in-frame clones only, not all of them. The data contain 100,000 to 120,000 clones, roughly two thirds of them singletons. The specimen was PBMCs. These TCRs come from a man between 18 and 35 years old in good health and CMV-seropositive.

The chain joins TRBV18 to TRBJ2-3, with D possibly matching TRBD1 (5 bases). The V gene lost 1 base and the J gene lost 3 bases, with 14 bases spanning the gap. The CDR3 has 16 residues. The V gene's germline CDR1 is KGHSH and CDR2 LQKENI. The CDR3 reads CASSPQQEWSTDTQYF. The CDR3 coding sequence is TGTGCCAGCTCACCACAACAGGAATGGAGTACAGATACGCAGTATTTT.

CDR3 loop: CASSFGGAGETQYF. In nucleotides, the CDR3 is TGTGCCAGCAGTTTTGGGGGGGCCGGGGAGACCCAGTACTTC. The V gene is TRBV27, the J gene TRBJ2-5; perhaps TRBD2 as D (7 bases). The length of the CDR3 is 14 residues. Germline V gene lookup returns CDR1 MNHEY and CDR2 SMNVEV (reference sequence). V shed 3 bases and J shed 5 bases, with 13 bases lying between them.

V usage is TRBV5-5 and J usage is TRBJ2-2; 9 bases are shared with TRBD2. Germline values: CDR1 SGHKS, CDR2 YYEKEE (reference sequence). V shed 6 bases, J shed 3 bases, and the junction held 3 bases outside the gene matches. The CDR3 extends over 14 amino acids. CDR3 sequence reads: CASNRLADTGELFF. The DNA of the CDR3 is TGTGCCAGCAACCGACTAGCGGACACCGGGGAGCTGTTTTTT. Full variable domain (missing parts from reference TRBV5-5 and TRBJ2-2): DAGVTQSPTHLIKTRGQQVTLRCSPISGHKSVSWYQQVLGQGPQFIFQYYEKEERGRGNFPDRFSARQFPNYSSELNVNALLLGDSALYLCASNRLADTGELFFGEGSRLTVL.

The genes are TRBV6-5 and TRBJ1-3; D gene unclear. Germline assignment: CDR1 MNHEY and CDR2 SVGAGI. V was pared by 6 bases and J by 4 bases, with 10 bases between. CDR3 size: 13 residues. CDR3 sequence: CASSPQRGNTIYF. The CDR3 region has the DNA TGTGCCAGCAGCCCACAGAGAGGAAACACCATATATTTT.

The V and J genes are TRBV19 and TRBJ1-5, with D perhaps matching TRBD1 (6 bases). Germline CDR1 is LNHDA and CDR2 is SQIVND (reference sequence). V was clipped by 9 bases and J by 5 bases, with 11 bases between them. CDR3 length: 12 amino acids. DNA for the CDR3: TGTGCCAGCAGCAGGGGCGATCAGCCCCAGCATTTT. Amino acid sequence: CASSRGDQPQHF. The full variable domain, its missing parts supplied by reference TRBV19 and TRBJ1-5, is DGGITQSPKYLFRKEGQNVTLSCEQNLNHDAMYWYRQDPGQGLRLIYYSQIVNDFQKGDIAEGYSVSREKKESFPLTVTSAQKNPTAFYLCASSRGDQPQHFGDGTRLSIL.

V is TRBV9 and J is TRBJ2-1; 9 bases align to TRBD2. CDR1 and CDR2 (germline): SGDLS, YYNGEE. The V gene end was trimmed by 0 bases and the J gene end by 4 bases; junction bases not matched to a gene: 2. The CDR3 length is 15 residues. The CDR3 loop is CASSVALAGYNEQFF. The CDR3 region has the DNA TGTGCCAGCAGCGTAGCCCTAGCGGGGTACAATGAGCAGTTCTTC.

The CDR3 DNA sequence: TGTGCCAGCAGCTTAACGTCGGGGGACAGGCCATTGGGAAACACCATATATTTT. Amino acids: CASSLTSGDRPLGNTIYF. This chain connects TRBV7-3 to TRBJ1-3; 8 nucleotides line up with TRBD1. The CDR3 runs to 18 residues. Germline V lookup: CDR1 SGHTA, CDR2 FQGTGA. J was trimmed by 4 bases and V by 0 bases; bases with no gene match: 11.

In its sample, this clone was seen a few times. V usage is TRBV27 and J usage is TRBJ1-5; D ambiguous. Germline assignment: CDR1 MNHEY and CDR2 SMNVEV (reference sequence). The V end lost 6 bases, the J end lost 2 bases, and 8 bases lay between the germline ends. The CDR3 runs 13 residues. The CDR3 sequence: CASSPRGNQPQHF. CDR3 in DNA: TGTGCCAGCAGCCCCCGGGGCAATCAGCCCCAGCATTTT.

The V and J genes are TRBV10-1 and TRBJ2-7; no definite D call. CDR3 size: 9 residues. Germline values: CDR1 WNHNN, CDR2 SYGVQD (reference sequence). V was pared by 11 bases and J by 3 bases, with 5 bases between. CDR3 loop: CAGDYEQYV. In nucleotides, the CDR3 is TGCGCCGGAGACTACGAGCAGTACGTC.

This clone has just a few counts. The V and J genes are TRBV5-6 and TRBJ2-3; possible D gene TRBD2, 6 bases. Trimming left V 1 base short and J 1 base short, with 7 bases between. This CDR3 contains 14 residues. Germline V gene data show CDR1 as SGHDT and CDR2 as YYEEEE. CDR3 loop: CASSLWGGTDTQYF. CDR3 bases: TGTGCCAGCAGCTTGTGGGGGGGCACAGATACGCAGTATTTT.

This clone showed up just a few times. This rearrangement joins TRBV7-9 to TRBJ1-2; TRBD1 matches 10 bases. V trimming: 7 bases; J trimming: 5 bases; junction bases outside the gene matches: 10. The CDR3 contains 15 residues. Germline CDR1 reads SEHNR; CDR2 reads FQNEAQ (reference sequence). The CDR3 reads CASTDTGQGSYGYTF. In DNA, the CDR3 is TGTGCCAGCACTGACACGGGACAGGGGAGTTATGGCTACACCTTC.

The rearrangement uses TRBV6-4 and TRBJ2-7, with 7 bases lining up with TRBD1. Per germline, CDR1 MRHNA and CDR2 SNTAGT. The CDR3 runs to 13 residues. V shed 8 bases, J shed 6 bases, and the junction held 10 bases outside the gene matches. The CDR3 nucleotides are TGTGCCAGCTCCGATGACAGGGAAGGCGAGCAGTACTTC. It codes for CASSDDREGEQYF.

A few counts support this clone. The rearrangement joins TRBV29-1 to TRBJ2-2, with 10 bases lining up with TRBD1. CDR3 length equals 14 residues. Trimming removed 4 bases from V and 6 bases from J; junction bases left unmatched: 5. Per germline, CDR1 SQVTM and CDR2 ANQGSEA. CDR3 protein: CSVAGTGVSGELFF. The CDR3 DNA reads TGCAGCGTTGCAGGGACAGGGGTATCCGGGGAGCTGTTTTTT.

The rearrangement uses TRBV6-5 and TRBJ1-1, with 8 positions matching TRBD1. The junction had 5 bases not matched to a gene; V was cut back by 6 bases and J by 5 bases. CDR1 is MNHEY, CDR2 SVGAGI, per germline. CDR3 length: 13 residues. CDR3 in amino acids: CASRDRVGTEAFF. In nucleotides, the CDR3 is TGTGCCAGCAGGGACAGGGTGGGAACTGAAGCTTTCTTT.

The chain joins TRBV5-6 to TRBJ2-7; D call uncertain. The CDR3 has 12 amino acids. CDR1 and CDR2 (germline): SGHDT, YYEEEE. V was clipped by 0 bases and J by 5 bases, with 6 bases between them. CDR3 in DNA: TGTGCCAGCAGCTTGGACTTTGACGAGCAGTACTTC. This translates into CASSLDFDEQYF.

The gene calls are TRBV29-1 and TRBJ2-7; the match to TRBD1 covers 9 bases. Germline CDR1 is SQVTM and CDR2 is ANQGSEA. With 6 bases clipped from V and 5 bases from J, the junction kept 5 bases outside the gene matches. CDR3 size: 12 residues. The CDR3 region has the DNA TGCAGCGTCGGACAGGGGCCCGACGAGCAGTACTTC. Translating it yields CSVGQGPDEQYF.

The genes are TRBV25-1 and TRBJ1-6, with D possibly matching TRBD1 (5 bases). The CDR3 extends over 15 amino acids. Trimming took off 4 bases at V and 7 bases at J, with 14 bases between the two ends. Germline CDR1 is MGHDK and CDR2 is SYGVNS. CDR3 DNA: TGTGCCAGCAGTGGGGATCAGGGCCGAAATTCACCCCTCCACTTT. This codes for CASSGDQGRNSPLHF.

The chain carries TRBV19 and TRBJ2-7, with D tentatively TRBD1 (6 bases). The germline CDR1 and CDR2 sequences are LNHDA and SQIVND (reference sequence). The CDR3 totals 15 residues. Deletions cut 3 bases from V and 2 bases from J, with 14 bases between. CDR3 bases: TGTGCCAGTAGTATCGTAGGGCAGGGGACCTACGAGCAGTACTTC. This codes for CASSIVGQGTYEQYF.

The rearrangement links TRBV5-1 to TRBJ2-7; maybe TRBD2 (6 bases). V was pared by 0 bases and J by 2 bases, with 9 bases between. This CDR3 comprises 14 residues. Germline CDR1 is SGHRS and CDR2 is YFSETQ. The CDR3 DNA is TGCGCCAGCAGCTTGGCGGGGGACGCCTACGAGCAGTACTTC. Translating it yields CASSLAGDAYEQYF.

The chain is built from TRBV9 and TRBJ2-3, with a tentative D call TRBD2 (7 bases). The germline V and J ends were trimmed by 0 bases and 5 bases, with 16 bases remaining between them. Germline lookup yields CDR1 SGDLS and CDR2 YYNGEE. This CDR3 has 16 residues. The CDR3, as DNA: TGTGCCAGCAGCGTAGTAAGGGGGGGCCAGGTAGATACGCAGTATTTT. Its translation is CASSVVRGGQVDTQYF.

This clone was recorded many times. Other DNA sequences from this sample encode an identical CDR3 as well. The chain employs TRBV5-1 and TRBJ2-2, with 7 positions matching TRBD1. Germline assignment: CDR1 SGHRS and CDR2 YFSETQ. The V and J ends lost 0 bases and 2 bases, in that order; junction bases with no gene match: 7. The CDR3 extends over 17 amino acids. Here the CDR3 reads CASSLGHRDSNTGELFF. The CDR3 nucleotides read TGCGCCAGCAGCTTGGGGCACCGGGACAGCAACACCGGGGAGCTGTTTTTT.

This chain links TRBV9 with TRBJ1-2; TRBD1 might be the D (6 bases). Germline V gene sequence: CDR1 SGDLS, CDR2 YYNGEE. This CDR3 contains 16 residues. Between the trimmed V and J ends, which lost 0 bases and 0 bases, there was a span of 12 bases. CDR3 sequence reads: CASSVVDRPANYGYTF. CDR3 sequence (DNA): TGTGCCAGCAGCGTAGTCGACAGGCCGGCTAACTATGGCTACACCTTC.

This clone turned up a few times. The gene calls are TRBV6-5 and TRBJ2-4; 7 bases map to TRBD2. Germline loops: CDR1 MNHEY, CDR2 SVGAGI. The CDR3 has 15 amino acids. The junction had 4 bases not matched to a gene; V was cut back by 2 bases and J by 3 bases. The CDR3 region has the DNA TGTGCCAGCAGTTACGGCGGGGGTGGCAAAAACATTCAGTACTTC. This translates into CASSYGGGGKNIQYF.

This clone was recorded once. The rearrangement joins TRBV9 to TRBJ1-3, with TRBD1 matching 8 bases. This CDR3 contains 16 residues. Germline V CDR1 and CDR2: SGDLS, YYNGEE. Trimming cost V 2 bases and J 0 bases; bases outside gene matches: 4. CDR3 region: CASSVGQGLSGNTIYF. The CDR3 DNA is TGTGCCAGCAGCGTTGGACAGGGTCTCTCTGGAAACACCATATATTTT. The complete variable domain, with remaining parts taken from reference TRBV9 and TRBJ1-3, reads DSGVTQTPKHLITATGQRVTLRCSPRSGDLSVYWYQQSLDQGLQFLIQYYNGEERAKGNILERFSAQQFPDLHSELNLSSLELGDSALYFCASSVGQGLSGNTIYFGEGSWLTVV.

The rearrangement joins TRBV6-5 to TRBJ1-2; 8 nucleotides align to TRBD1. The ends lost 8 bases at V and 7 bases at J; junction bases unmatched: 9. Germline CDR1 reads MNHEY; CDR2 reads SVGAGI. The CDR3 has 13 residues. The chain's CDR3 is CASGRTGKTGYTF. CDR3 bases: TGTGCCAGCGGAAGGACAGGGAAGACTGGCTACACCTTC.